This is a list of T cell receptor beta chains from one sample in a study of regulatory T cells in long-lasting Graves disease. TCRdb called the multiplex PCR reads again in MiXCR, with one record for every CDR3 protein. The sample contains about 470,000 distinct CDR3 sequences, less than 25% of which appear only once. Specimen: peripheral blood mononuclear cells (PBMCs), collected when the disease was refractory, from a patient treated with antithyroid drugs. Receptors originate from a female donor with Graves disease. CDR3s include the opening cysteine and the closing phenylalanine or tryptophan. A D gene is named only where the DNA matches it firmly. Rows give clone size only sometimes, using once, few, many, or a class for an expanded clone.

TRBJ1-5	many	TRBV28	TRBD1	CASSSPGQGGVIDQPQHF	TGTGCCAGCAGTTCGCCGGGACAGGGCGGCGTTATCGATCAGCCCCAGCATTTT
TRBJ2-5	.	TRBV6-5	.	CASSFGPSKETQYF	TGTGCCAGCAGTTTTGGACCGTCAAAAGAGACCCAGTACTTC
TRBJ1-1	many	TRBV28	TRBD1	CASSLPLGTANTEAFF	TGTGCCAGCAGTTTGCCCCTCGGGACAGCGAACACTGAAGCTTTCTTT
TRBJ2-4	.	TRBV6-5	.	CASSYSLRTEENIQYF	TGTGCCAGCAGTTACTCTCTCAGGACAGAGGAAAACATTCAGTACTTC
TRBJ2-7	many	TRBV28	TRBD2	CASRTIAGVSYEQYF	TGTGCCAGCAGAACAATAGCGGGGGTCTCCTACGAGCAGTACTTC
TRBJ2-1	few	TRBV20-1	TRBD2	CSARPAGGGYNEQFF	TGCAGTGCTAGACCGGCGGGAGGAGGCTACAATGAGCAGTTCTTC
TRBJ2-1	.	TRBV9	TRBD2	CASSVGAREPYNEQFF	TGTGCCAGCAGCGTAGGCGCGCGGGAGCCCTACAATGAGCAGTTCTTC
TRBJ2-2	few	TRBV30	.	CAWREGGWAGELFF	TGTGCCTGGAGGGAAGGGGGATGGGCCGGGGAGCTGTTTTTT
TRBJ2-4	many	TRBV20-1	TRBD2	CSAREWDLAGGAKNIQYF	TGCAGTGCTAGAGAGTGGGACTTAGCGGGGGGGGCCAAAAACATTCAGTACTTC
TRBJ1-5	few	TRBV28	.	CATATTGIGQPQHF	TGTGCCACCGCCACTACAGGGATCGGGCAGCCCCAGCATTTT
TRBJ1-6	.	TRBV25-1	.	CASSDGVPPLHF	TGTGCCAGCAGTGATGGGGTTCCACCCCTCCACTTT
TRBJ2-4	few	TRBV27	TRBD2	CASSSTTRGGNIQYF	TGTGCCAGCAGTTCGACTACGCGGGGGGGGAACATTCAGTACTTC
TRBJ2-3	.	TRBV12-3/TRBV12-4	.	CASSLSFGEQYF	TGTGCCAGCAGCTTGTCGTTCGGGGAGCAGTATTTT
TRBJ1-2	.	TRBV19	.	CASSTGERFGYTF	TGTGCCAGTAGTACAGGGGAGCGTTTCGGCTACACCTTC
TRBJ2-2	.	TRBV5-1	TRBD1	CASIRGTANTGELFF	TGCGCCAGCATCCGAGGGACAGCGAACACCGGGGAGCTGTTTTTT
TRBJ1-3	few	TRBV7-9	.	CASSPPHGADSGNTIYF	TGTGCCAGCAGCCCTCCCCATGGCGCCGACTCTGGAAACACCATATATTTT
TRBJ2-3	.	TRBV11-2	TRBD2	CASSPGTSGRHDTQYF	TGTGCCAGCAGCCCGGGGACTAGCGGGAGGCATGATACGCAGTATTTT
TRBJ2-7	few	TRBV5-6	TRBD1	CASRRSGTGGYEQYF	TGTGCCAGCAGAAGATCCGGGACAGGGGGCTACGAGCAGTACTTC
TRBJ2-4	many	TRBV19	.	CASSPADAAKNIQYF	TGTGCCAGTAGCCCAGCGGATGCAGCCAAAAACATTCAGTACTTC